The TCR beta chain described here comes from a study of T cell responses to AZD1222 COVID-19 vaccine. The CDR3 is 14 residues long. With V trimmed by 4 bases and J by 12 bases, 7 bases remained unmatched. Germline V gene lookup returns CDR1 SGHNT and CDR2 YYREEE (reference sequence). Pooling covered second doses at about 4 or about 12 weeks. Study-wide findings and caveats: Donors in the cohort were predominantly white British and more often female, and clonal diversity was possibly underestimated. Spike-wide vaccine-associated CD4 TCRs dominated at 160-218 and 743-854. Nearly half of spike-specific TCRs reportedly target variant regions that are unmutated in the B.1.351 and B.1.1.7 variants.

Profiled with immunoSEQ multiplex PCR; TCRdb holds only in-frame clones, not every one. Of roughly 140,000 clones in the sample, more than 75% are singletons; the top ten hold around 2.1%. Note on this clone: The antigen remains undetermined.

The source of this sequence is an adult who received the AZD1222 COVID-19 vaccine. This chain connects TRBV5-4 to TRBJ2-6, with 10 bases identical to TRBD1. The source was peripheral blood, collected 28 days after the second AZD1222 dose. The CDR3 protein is CASSRGQGQGVLTF. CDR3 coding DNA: TGTGCCAGCAGCCGGGGACAGGGGCAAGGCGTCCTGACTTTC. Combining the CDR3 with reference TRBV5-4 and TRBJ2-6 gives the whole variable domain ETGVTQSPTHLIKTRGQQVTLRCSSQSGHNTVSWYQQALGQGPQFIFQYYREEENGRGNFPPRFSGLQFPNYSSELNVNALELDDSALYLCASSRGQGQGVLTFGAGSRLTVL.